Below are 9 T cell receptor beta chains sequenced from a single sample in a study of T cell responses to AZD1222 COVID-19 vaccine. Sequencing used immunoSEQ multiplex PCR; TCRdb keeps in-frame clones, though not all of them. The sample holds over 120,000 clones. The sequenced material came from peripheral blood. The receptors come from an adult in good health.

Note on this clone: This specimen includes other DNA sequences encoding the same CDR3. This chain connects TRBV7-2 to TRBJ2-5, with 7 bases aligning to TRBD1. The CDR3 totals 14 residues. The ends lost 5 bases at V and 1 base at J; junction bases unmatched: 4. Germline assignment: CDR1 SGHTA and CDR2 FQGNSA. CDR3 region: CASSRGQLQETQYF. The CDR3 bases are TGTGCCAGCAGCAGGGGACAGCTCCAAGAGACCCAGTACTTC.

The chain is built from TRBV18 and TRBJ1-1, with D perhaps TRBD1 (5 bases). CDR3 size: 18 residues. V shed 5 bases and J shed 8 bases, with 30 bases lying between them. Germline loops: CDR1 KGHSH, CDR2 LQKENI. CDR3 nucleotides: TGTGCCAGCTCATACTCTTTACGGGGCGGAGGCGCCCCATTCGAAGCTTTCTTT. Translation gives CASSYSLRGGGAPFEAFF. Full variable domain (missing parts from reference TRBV18 and TRBJ1-1): NAGVMQNPRHLVRRRGQEARLRCSPMKGHSHVYWYRQLPEEGLKFMVYLQKENIIDESGMPKERFSAEFPKEGPSILRIQQVVRGDSAAYFCASSYSLRGGGAPFEAFFGQGTRLTVV.

The chain couples TRBV27 to TRBJ1-1; D is possibly TRBD1 (5 bases). The CDR3 is 14 residues long. Germline V gene sequence: CDR1 MNHEY, CDR2 SMNVEV (reference sequence). V was clipped by 8 bases and J by 10 bases, with 23 bases between them. CDR3 amino acids: CASRTWDRPESAFF. The CDR3 bases are TGTGCCAGCCGTACCTGGGACCGCCCCGAATCAGCTTTCTTT.

The chain links TRBV6-5 to TRBJ1-2; 7 nucleotides agree with TRBD1. There are 13 residues in the CDR3. Germline CDR1 and CDR2: MNHEY and SVGAGI. V lost 7 bases and J lost 3; bases outside the gene matches: 5. In nucleotides, the CDR3 is TGTGCCAGCAACCAACAGGGGTACTATGGCTACACCTTC. As protein: CASNQQGYYGYTF.

This rearrangement joins TRBV9 to TRBJ2-2; 7 bases align to TRBD2. Germline V gene sequence: CDR1 SGDLS, CDR2 YYNGEE. The CDR3 consists of 15 residues. V gave up 2 bases and J gave up 6 bases; unmatched junction bases: 7. The CDR3, as DNA: TGTGCCAGCAGCGTCGGGGGAGGGTCTTCCGGGGAGCTGTTTTTT. Residues: CASSVGGGSSGELFF.

The chain has TRBV3-1 (or the pseudogene TRBV3-2) and TRBJ2-1; D might be TRBD1 (5 bases). Germline CDR1 is LGHDT and CDR2 is YNNKEL (reference sequence). V was cut by 0 bases and J by 2 bases, with 11 bases left in between. CDR3 length: 16 residues. As DNA, the CDR3 is TGTGCCAGCAGCCAAGAGGGGCCCTATCCCTACAATGAGCAGTTCTTC. It specifies CASSQEGPYPYNEQFF.

The J gene is TRBJ1-5, the V gene TRBV30, with unresolved D. Germline V gene lookup returns CDR1 GTSNPN and CDR2 SVGIG (reference sequence). This CDR3 spans 13 amino acids. V lost 2 bases and J 1 base, leaving 6 bases between the germline ends. As DNA, the CDR3 is TGTGCCTGGAGTACGAGCAGCAATCAGCCCCAGCATTTT. This codes for CAWSTSSNQPQHF.

The chain carries TRBV5-8 and TRBJ1-2, with unresolved D. This CDR3 is built from 9 residues. V lost 1 base and J 13 bases, leaving 5 bases between the germline ends. CDR1 is SGHTS, CDR2 YDEGEE, per germline. As DNA, the CDR3 is TGTGCCAGCAGCTTGTACCCCACCTTC. Translation gives CASSLYPTF.

This rearrangement joins TRBV24-1 to TRBJ2-1; 11 nucleotides match TRBD1. CDR1 is KGHDR, CDR2 SFDVKD, per germline. The length of the CDR3 is 16 residues. The junction had 12 bases not matched to a gene; V was cut back by 8 bases and J by 7 bases. The CDR3 sequence: CATMGRTGGGRNEQFF. CDR3 bases: TGTGCCACCATGGGGCGGACAGGGGGCGGAAGAAATGAGCAGTTCTTC.